Each of the 25 T cell receptor beta chains below was sequenced from the same sample in a study of blood T cell repertoires in COVID-19. The protocol was immunoSEQ multiplex PCR, while the TCRdb copy is restricted to in-frame clones and leaves out a portion. The data hold around 180,000 clones, with 85% to 90% observed a single time. Sequenced: peripheral blood. Receptors originate from a human donor in a cohort sampled during active COVID-19.

The rearrangement joins TRBV5-4 to TRBJ1-1; 8 nucleotides align to TRBD1. The V gene's germline CDR1 is SGHNT and CDR2 YYREEE (reference sequence). This CDR3 contains 13 residues. V lost 5 bases, J lost 7 bases, and 7 bases stayed unmatched. CDR3: CASSLQGGLEAFF. The CDR3 nucleotides read TGTGCCAGCAGTTTACAGGGGGGGCTTGAAGCTTTCTTT.

The gene calls are TRBV6-2 or TRBV6-3 and TRBJ2-7; the D gene is possibly TRBD2 (5 bases). The length of the CDR3 is 11 residues. CDR1 and CDR2 from the germline V gene are MNHEY and SVGEGT. V was clipped by 5 bases and J by 7 bases, with 9 bases between them. The CDR3 sequence: CASSNWEEQYF. In nucleotides, the CDR3 is TGTGCCAGCAGTAACTGGGAGGAGCAGTACTTC.

V usage is TRBV21-1 and J usage is TRBJ2-2; the table's D call, TRBD2, has no DNA check behind it. TRBV21-1 is termed a pseudogene. This CDR3 comprises 12 residues. The CDR3 is CASSIPAGELFF. The CDR3 DNA reads TGTGCCAGCAGCATCCCCGCCGGGGAGCTGTTTTTT.

This clone was counted once. The DNA of the CDR3 is TGTGCCAGCAGTCGAGGTTTACCCTACGAGCAGTACTTC. This sequence encodes CASSRGLPYEQYF. The chain recombines TRBV11-3 with TRBJ2-7; D ambiguous. The CDR3 runs 13 residues. Trimming left V 6 bases short and J 2 bases short, with 11 bases between. Germline V gene data show CDR1 as SGHNT and CDR2 as YENEEA.

This chain links TRBV11-2 with TRBJ2-2; D remains unclear. Trimming shortened V by 5 bases and J by 1 base, and 11 bases separated the two germline ends. This CDR3 is built from 15 residues. Germline lookup yields CDR1 SGHAT and CDR2 FQNNGV. Here the CDR3 reads CASSPLEMNTGELFF. The CDR3 coding sequence is TGTGCCAGCAGCCCGCTGGAGATGAACACCGGGGAGCTGTTTTTT.

The genes are TRBV7-2 and TRBJ1-2, with 9 bases lining up with TRBD1. The V gene's germline CDR1 is SGHTA and CDR2 FQGNSA. With V trimmed by 1 base and J by 6 bases, 6 bases remained unmatched. This CDR3 is 15 amino acids long. CDR3 nucleotides: TGTGCCAGCAGCTTAGTGGAAGGGACAGGGCATGGCTACACCTTC. This translates into CASSLVEGTGHGYTF.

The chain links TRBV6-2 or TRBV6-3 to TRBJ2-7, with 8 bases lining up with TRBD1. Per germline, CDR1 MNHEY and CDR2 SVGEGT. With 4 bases clipped from V and 4 bases from J, the junction kept 9 bases outside the gene matches. The CDR3 has 15 residues. The CDR3 region has the DNA TGTGCCAGCAGTTCTAGGACAGGGCCGGAATACGAGCAGTACTTC. This codes for CASSSRTGPEYEQYF.

This chain uses TRBV19 with TRBJ2-7, with 9 nucleotides matching TRBD1. With 9 bases clipped from V and 5 bases from J, the junction kept 5 bases outside the gene matches. The CDR3 sequence is 12 residues long. Per the germline V gene, CDR1 is LNHDA and CDR2 is SQIVND (reference sequence). CDR3 amino acids: CARRDRANEQYF. The CDR3 DNA reads TGTGCCAGAAGGGACAGGGCCAACGAGCAGTACTTC.

CDR3 sequence: CASSQDRPGLPSYEQYF. The CDR3 nucleotides are TGCGCCAGCAGCCAAGATCGACCGGGACTACCCTCCTACGAGCAGTACTTC. This chain uses TRBV4-3 with TRBJ2-7, with 7 bases that match TRBD2. Germline V gene lookup returns CDR1 LGHNA and CDR2 YSLEER. This CDR3 is 17 amino acids long. V was pared by 0 bases and J by 0 bases, with 8 bases of the junction left unmatched.

The gene calls are TRBV2 and TRBJ1-5; 8 bases align to TRBD1. V gave up 5 bases and J gave up 2 bases; unmatched junction bases: 8. CDR3 length equals 16 residues. Germline-derived CDR1 and CDR2 are SNHLY and FYNNEI. The DNA for the CDR3 is TGTGCCAGCAGTCGACGACAGGGGATCCGCAATCAGCCCCAGCATTTT. Protein sequence: CASSRRQGIRNQPQHF.

This rearrangement joins TRBV7-2 to TRBJ2-1; D unresolved. This CDR3 is 12 amino acids long. From germline, CDR1 is SGHTA and CDR2 FQGNSA. V lost 5 bases and J 7 bases, leaving 9 bases between the germline ends. DNA for the CDR3: TGTGCCAGCAGCCCCCCAGCGAATGAGCAGTTCTTC. Translating it yields CASSPPANEQFF.

This chain links TRBV18 with TRBJ2-7; 12 nucleotides match TRBD2. The V and J ends lost 3 bases and 3 bases, in that order; junction bases with no gene match: 3. The CDR3 loop spans 15 amino acids. Germline V gene lookup returns CDR1 KGHSH and CDR2 LQKENI. The chain's CDR3 is CASSPGLAGIYEQYF. CDR3 nucleotides: TGTGCCAGCTCACCTGGACTAGCGGGGATCTACGAGCAGTACTTC.

The rearrangement uses TRBV7-8 and TRBJ2-3; unclear D gene. With 1 base removed from V and 5 bases from J, the gap between germline ends came to 7 bases. The CDR3 spans 13 residues. The germline V gene encodes CDR1 SGHVS and CDR2 FQNEAQ. CDR3 nucleotides: TGTGCCAGCAGCTTAGGGCTCGAAGATACGCAGTATTTT. Its translation: CASSLGLEDTQYF.

This clone was detected once. This sequence joins TRBV3-1 (or the pseudogene TRBV3-2) and TRBJ2-7; TRBD2 matches 9 bases. V shed 1 base and J 4 bases; nucleotides not matched to a gene: 8. This CDR3 has 16 residues. The germline V gene encodes CDR1 LGHDT and CDR2 YNNKEL (reference sequence). The CDR3 DNA sequence: TGTGCCAGCAGCCAAGTTACTAGCGGGCGCCCATACGAGCAGTACTTC. Its protein is CASSQVTSGRPYEQYF.

The CDR3 nucleotides read TGCGCCAGCAGCCAAGAAGTGACAGGGGTTGTTTCCTACGAGCAGTACTTC. The encoded protein is CASSQEVTGVVSYEQYF. The V and J genes are TRBV4-1 and TRBJ2-7; 8 bases match TRBD1. Losses at the gene ends were 0 bases for V and 1 base for J; bases not matched to a gene: 8. This CDR3 has 17 residues. Looked up from germline, CDR1 is MGHRA and CDR2 is YSYEKL.

Regarding this clone: Different DNA sequences within this sample yield the same CDR3. The chain employs TRBV15 and TRBJ2-5; perhaps TRBD1 as D (6 bases). V lost 0 bases to trimming and J lost 5 bases, with 7 bases between them. CDR1 is LNHNV, CDR2 YYDKDF, per germline (reference sequence). The CDR3 runs to 13 residues. This CDR3 is CATSRERGETQYF. DNA of the CDR3: TGTGCCACCAGCAGAGAAAGGGGGGAGACCCAGTACTTC. The whole variable domain, filled in from reference TRBV15 and TRBJ2-5, reads DAMVIQNPRYQVTQFGKPVTLSCSQTLNHNVMYWYQQKSSQAPKLLFHYYDKDFNNEADTPDNFQSRRPNTSFCFLDIRSPGLGDTAMYLCATSRERGETQYFGPGTRLLVL.

The gene calls are TRBV5-1 and TRBJ2-7; tentatively, D is TRBD2 (5 bases). Germline-derived CDR1 and CDR2 are SGHRS and YFSETQ. V was clipped by 2 bases and J by 3 bases, with 9 bases between them. The CDR3 loop spans 13 amino acids. CDR3 in amino acids: CASSFEGSYEQYF. The DNA for the CDR3 is TGCGCCAGCAGCTTTGAAGGGAGCTACGAGCAGTACTTC.

The rearrangement links TRBV27 to TRBJ2-7; 7 nucleotides line up with TRBD2. V was clipped by 5 bases and J by 3 bases; unmatched bases: 7. CDR1 is MNHEY and CDR2 is SMNVEV in the germline V gene (reference sequence). The CDR3 extends over 14 amino acids. The DNA for the CDR3 is TGTGCCAGCAGTCTGGGGGGGAGAAACTACGAGCAGTACTTC. Amino acids: CASSLGGRNYEQYF.

The chain links TRBV11-2 to TRBJ2-3; TRBD2 is a possible D gene (6 bases). V was trimmed by 5 bases and J by 0 bases, leaving 12 bases between them. This CDR3 comprises 15 residues. Germline V lookup: CDR1 SGHAT, CDR2 FQNNGV. This CDR3 reads CASSIGGASTDTQYF. CDR3 coding DNA: TGTGCCAGCAGCATCGGCGGGGCCAGCACAGATACGCAGTATTTT.

The chain combines TRBV29-1 with TRBJ2-7; D not resolved. CDR1 and CDR2 from the germline V gene are SQVTM and ANQGSEA. The CDR3 contains 13 residues. Trimming left V 4 bases short and J 6 bases short, with 16 bases between. The CDR3 region has the DNA TGCAGCGTTGCCGAAGACGGCGGTGGCGAGCAGTACTTC. Translated, it gives CSVAEDGGGEQYF.

This chain uses TRBV3-1 (or the pseudogene TRBV3-2) with TRBJ1-2; D remains ambiguous. In germline, CDR1 is LGHDT, CDR2 YNNKEL (reference sequence). V lost 3 bases, J lost 0 bases, and 5 bases lay in between. This CDR3 is 13 amino acids long. CDR3 nucleotide sequence: TGTGCCAGCAGCCATAGCTCTAACTATGGCTACACCTTC. This codes for CASSHSSNYGYTF.

This clone was seen more than once but under ten times. The V and J genes are TRBV28 and TRBJ2-1; D perhaps matches TRBD2 (6 bases). The length of the CDR3 is 14 residues. V was clipped by 7 bases and J by 4 bases, with 14 bases between them. Germline CDR1 is MDHEN and CDR2 is SYDVKM. The CDR3 loop is CASNDGGKYNEQFF. The CDR3 region has the DNA TGTGCCAGCAATGATGGCGGGAAGTACAATGAGCAGTTCTTC.

This sequence joins TRBV3-1 (or the pseudogene TRBV3-2) and TRBJ1-5; D is possibly TRBD1 (5 bases). V lost 2 bases and J lost 5, with 7 bases in between. The CDR3 runs 13 residues. The V gene's germline CDR1 is LGHDT and CDR2 YNNKEL (reference sequence). CDR3 sequence reads: CASSQTRDQPQHF. As DNA, the CDR3 is TGTGCCAGCAGCCAAACCAGGGATCAGCCCCAGCATTTT.

The chain couples TRBV6-1 to TRBJ2-1; D gene ambiguous. The CDR3 covers 13 residues. Trimming shortened V by 1 base and J by 11 bases, and 12 bases separated the two germline ends. The germline V gene has CDR1 MNHNS and CDR2 SASEGT. The CDR3 here is CASSEGGREKQFF. The CDR3 DNA reads TGTGCCAGCAGTGAAGGTGGTAGAGAGAAGCAGTTCTTC.

This chain links TRBV27 with TRBJ1-5, with D tentatively TRBD1 (5 bases). Trimming took 6 bases from V and 2 from J, leaving 14 bases between them. The CDR3 is 15 amino acids. The V gene's germline CDR1 is MNHEY and CDR2 SMNVEV (reference sequence). CDR3 nucleotide sequence: TGTGCCAGCAGCCCCGGGGCGGGAGGCAATCAGCCCCAGCATTTT. Amino acid sequence: CASSPGAGGNQPQHF.